Described below is a single T cell receptor beta chain sequence and its context. Its specificity is unknown. This sample stems from a study of Ad26.COV2.S vaccination and SARS-CoV-2 variants. Study-wide results and caveats: Vaccine recipients posted higher spike-specific TCR breadth than their placebo counterparts. Similar non-spike TCR breadth was seen in vaccine and placebo recipients. Substantial post-vaccination breadth of spike-specific CD8+ and CD4+ T cell responses was reported. An underestimation of total T cell responses may have resulted from the TCR breadth and depth analyses.

Germline V gene sequence: CDR1 SGHRS, CDR2 YFSETQ. The length of the CDR3 is 18 residues. J lost 3 bases, V lost 0 bases, and 10 bases had no gene match. This table comes from immunoSEQ multiplex PCR, and its TCRdb copy is limited to in-frame clones, with some not included. The sample records over 110,000 clones, roughly 88% being singletons. The clonotype was recovered from a human donor who had recovered from COVID-19. The sequenced sample was peripheral blood, obtained after recovery from COVID-19. The chain uses TRBV5-1 and TRBJ2-3, with 10 bases that match TRBD2. CDR3 sequence (DNA): TGCGCCAGCAGCTTGGGGCTAGCGGGGGATTTTCGGACAGATACGCAGTATTTT. Its translation: CASSLGLAGDFRTDTQYF.